One and the same sample provided the 6 T cell receptor beta chains below, sequenced in a study of CD8 T cells in ankylosing spondylitis. TCRdb used MiXCR to reprocess the 5' RACE reads, holding one entry per CDR3 protein. The sample includes around 140,000 distinct CDR3 sequences, around 10% seen only once; the top ten take approximately 4%. Sequencing was done on a sample of blood, either unsorted or a sorted T cell fraction (not recorded which). The receptors here all came from a female donor with ankylosing spondylitis or in good health (not recorded which).

The gene calls are TRBV11-2 and TRBJ1-1; 7 bases line up with TRBD1. In germline, CDR1 is SGHAT, CDR2 FQNNGV. V lost 5 bases and J lost 4; bases outside the gene matches: 10. This CDR3 contains 15 residues. CDR3: CASSPPDRVGTEAFF. In nucleotides, the CDR3 is TGTGCCAGCAGCCCCCCCGACAGGGTGGGCACTGAAGCTTTCTTT.

The table lists this clonotype with many counts. The V and J genes are TRBV20-1 and TRBJ1-5; D not resolved. The germline V gene encodes CDR1 DFQATT and CDR2 SNEGSKA (reference sequence). V dropped 2 bases and J dropped 1 base, with 9 bases sitting between them. This CDR3 is 14 amino acids long. The CDR3 DNA follows: TGCAGTGCTAGACCCCGAATAAGCAATCAGCCCCAGCATTTT. Residues: CSARPRISNQPQHF.

The sample holds many counts of this clonotype. The chain recombines TRBV18 with TRBJ1-4; tentative D call: TRBD1 (6 bases). V lost 6 bases to trimming and J lost 8 bases, with 16 bases between them. The germline gives CDR1 KGHSH, CDR2 LQKENI. This CDR3 has 14 residues. The CDR3 spells CASSADSRLEKLFF. As DNA, the CDR3 is TGTGCCAGCTCCGCGGACAGCCGGCTCGAAAAACTGTTTTTT.

As concerns this clonotype: Since a much larger clone is just one base distant, this may be a read error. J is TRBJ1-1 and V is TRBV20-1; D remains ambiguous. CDR1 is DFQATT, CDR2 SNEGSKA, per germline (reference sequence). The CDR3 extends over 14 amino acids. V was shortened by 1 base and J by 4 bases, with 13 bases between the two germline ends. CDR3 in DNA: TGCAGTGCTAGAGGAGTTCGGGGAGGCACTGAAGCTTTCTTT. Its translation: CSARGVRGGTEAFF.

This clonotype was seen many times. The chain uses TRBV11-2 and TRBJ2-1, with a weak D call TRBD2 (5 bases). Trimming pared 0 bases from V and 2 bases from J, leaving 11 bases between. Germline CDR1 reads SGHAT; CDR2 reads FQNNGV. The CDR3 is 16 amino acids. Here the CDR3 DNA reads TGTGCCAGCAGCTTAGATACGGGGAGACCCTACAATGAGCAGTTCTTC. It specifies CASSLDTGRPYNEQFF.

At least ten counts were recorded for this clonotype. The chain carries TRBV29-1 and TRBJ2-7, with TRBD2 matching over 7 bases. This CDR3 spans 13 amino acids. V shed 3 bases, J shed 0 bases, and the junction held 2 bases outside the gene matches. Germline CDR1 SQVTM, CDR2 ANQGSEA. The CDR3 DNA follows: TGCAGCGTTGACGGGAGGAGCTCCTACGAGCAGTACTTC. As protein: CSVDGRSSYEQYF.